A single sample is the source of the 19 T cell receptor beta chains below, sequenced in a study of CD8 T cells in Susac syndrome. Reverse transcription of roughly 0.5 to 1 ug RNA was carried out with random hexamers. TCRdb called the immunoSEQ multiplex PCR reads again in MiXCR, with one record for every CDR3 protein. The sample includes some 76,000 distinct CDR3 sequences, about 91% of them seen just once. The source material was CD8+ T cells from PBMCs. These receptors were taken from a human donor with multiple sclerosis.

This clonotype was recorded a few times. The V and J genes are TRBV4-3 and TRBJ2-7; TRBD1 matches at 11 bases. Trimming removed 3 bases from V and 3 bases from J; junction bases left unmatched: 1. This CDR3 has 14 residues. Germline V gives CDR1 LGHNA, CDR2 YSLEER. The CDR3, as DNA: TGCGCCAGCAGCCAGGACAGGGGGCTCTACGAGCAGTACTTC. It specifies CASSQDRGLYEQYF.

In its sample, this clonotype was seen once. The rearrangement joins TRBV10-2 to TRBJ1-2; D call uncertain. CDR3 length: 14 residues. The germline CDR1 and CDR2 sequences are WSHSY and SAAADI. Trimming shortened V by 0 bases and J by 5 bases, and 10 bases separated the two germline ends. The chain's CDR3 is CASSESARNYGYTF. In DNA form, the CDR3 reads TGCGCCAGCAGTGAGTCGGCTAGGAATTATGGCTACACCTTC.

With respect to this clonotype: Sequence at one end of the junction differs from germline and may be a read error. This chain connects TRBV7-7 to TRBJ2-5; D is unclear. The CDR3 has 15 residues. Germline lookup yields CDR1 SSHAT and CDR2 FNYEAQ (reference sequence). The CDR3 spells CASSLEARSWETQYF. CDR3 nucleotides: TGTGCTAGCAGCTTAGAGGCCAGGTCCTGGGAGACCCAGTACTTC. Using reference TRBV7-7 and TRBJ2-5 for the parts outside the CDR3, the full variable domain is GAGVSQSPRYKVTKRGQDVTLRCDPISSHATLYWYQQALGQGPEFLTYFNYEAQPDKSGLPSDRFSAERPEGSISTLTIQRTEQRDSAMYRCASSLEARSWETQYFGPGTRLLVL.

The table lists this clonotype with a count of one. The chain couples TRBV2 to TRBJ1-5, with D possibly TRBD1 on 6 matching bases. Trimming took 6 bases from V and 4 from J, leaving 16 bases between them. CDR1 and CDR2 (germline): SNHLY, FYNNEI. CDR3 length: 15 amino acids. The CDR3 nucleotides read TGTGCCAGCAGCGGGCCGGGACAACCGAATCAGCCCCAGCATTTT. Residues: CASSGPGQPNQPQHF.

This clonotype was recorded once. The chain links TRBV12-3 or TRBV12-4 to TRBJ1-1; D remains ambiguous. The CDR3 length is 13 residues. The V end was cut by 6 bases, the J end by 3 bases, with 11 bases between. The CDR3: CASRPEWDTEAFF. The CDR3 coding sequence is TGTGCCAGCAGGCCCGAGTGGGACACTGAAGCTTTCTTT.

The CDR3 is CSVTGGGGYTF. As DNA, the CDR3 is TGCAGCGTTACAGGGGGCGGCGGCTACACCTTC. The chain links TRBV29-1 to TRBJ1-2; 9 bases fit TRBD1. The V segment lost 5 bases and the J segment 8 bases; nucleotides outside the gene matches: 3. The CDR3 has 11 residues. Germline V gives CDR1 SQVTM, CDR2 ANQGSEA.

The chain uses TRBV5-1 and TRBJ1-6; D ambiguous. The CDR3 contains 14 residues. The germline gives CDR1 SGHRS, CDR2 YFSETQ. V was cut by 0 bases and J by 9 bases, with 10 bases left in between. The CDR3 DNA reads TGCGCCAGCAGCTTGGCAGGATATGGTTCACCCCTCCACTTT. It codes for CASSLAGYGSPLHF.

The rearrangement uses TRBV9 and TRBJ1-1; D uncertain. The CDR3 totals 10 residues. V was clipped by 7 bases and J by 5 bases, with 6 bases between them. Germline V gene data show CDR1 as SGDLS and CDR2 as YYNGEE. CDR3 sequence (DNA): TGTGCCAGCGGGGATACTGAAGCTTTCTTT. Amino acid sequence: CASGDTEAFF.

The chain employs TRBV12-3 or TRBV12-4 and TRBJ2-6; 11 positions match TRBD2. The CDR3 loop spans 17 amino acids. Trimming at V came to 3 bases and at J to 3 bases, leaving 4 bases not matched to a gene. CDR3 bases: TGTGCCAGCAGTTTCCTAGCGGGAGGTGTTGGGGCCAACGTCCTGACTTTC. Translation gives CASSFLAGGVGANVLTF.

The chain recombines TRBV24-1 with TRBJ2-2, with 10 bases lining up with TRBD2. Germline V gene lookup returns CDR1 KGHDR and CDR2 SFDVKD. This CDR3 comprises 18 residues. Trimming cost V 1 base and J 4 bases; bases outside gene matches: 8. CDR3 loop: CATSDLGLAGVITGELFF. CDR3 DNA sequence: TGTGCCACCAGTGATTTAGGGCTAGCGGGAGTAATCACCGGGGAGCTGTTTTTT.

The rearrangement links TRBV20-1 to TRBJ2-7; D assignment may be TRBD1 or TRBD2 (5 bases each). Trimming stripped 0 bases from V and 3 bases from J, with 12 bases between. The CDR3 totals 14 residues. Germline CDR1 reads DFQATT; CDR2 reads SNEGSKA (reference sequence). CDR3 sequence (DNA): TGCAGTGCTAGAGATCTGGTGGGGGACTACGAGCAGTACTTC. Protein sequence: CSARDLVGDYEQYF.

The CDR3 DNA sequence: TGTGCCAGCAGTCGTTCCTCAGGGGAATGGTCCTACGAGCAGTACTTC. As protein: CASSRSSGEWSYEQYF. V and J are TRBV7-8 and TRBJ2-7; D possibly corresponds to TRBD1 (6 bases). In germline, CDR1 is SGHVS, CDR2 FQNEAQ. Trimming stripped 6 bases from V and 1 base from J, with 19 bases between. This CDR3 comprises 16 residues.

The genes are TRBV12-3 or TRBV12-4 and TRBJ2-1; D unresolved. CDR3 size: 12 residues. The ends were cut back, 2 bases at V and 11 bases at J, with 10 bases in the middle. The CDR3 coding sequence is TGTGCCAGCAGTTTAATAGGTAGTAAGCAGTTCTTC. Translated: CASSLIGSKQFF.

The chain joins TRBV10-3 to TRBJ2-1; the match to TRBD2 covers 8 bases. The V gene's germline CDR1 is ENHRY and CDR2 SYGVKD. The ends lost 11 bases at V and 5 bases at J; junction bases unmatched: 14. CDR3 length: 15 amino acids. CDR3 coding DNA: TGTGCCGTTAATTTGGGGCTAGCGGGCAACAATGAGCAGTTCTTC. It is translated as CAVNLGLAGNNEQFF.

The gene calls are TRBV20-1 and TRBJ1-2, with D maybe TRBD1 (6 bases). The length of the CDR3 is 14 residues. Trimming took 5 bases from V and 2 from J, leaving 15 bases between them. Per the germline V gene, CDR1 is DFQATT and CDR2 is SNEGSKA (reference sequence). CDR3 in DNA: TGCAGTGCTCAGGGGTCCGGGCCCAACTATGGCTACACCTTC. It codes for CSAQGSGPNYGYTF.

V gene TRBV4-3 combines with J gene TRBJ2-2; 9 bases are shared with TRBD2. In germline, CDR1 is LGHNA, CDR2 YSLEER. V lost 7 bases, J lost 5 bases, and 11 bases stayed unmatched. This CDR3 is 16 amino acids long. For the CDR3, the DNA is TGCGCCAGCACTATGACTAGCGGAGCGGGAACCGGGGAGCTGTTTTTT. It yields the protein CASTMTSGAGTGELFF.

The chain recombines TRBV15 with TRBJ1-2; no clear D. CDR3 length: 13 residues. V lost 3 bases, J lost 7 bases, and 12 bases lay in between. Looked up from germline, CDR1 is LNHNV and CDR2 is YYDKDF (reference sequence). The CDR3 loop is CATSSTVLVGYTF. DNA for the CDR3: TGTGCCACCAGCAGTACAGTCCTCGTTGGCTACACCTTC. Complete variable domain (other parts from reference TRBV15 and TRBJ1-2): DAMVIQNPRYQVTQFGKPVTLSCSQTLNHNVMYWYQQKSSQAPKLLFHYYDKDFNNEADTPDNFQSRRPNTSFCFLDIRSPGLGDTAMYLCATSSTVLVGYTFGSGTRLTVV.

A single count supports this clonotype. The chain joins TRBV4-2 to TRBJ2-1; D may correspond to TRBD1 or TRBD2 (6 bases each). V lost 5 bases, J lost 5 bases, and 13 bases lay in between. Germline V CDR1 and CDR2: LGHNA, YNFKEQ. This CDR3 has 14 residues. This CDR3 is CASSITGAHNEQFF. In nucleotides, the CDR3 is TGTGCCAGCAGCATTACGGGGGCCCACAATGAGCAGTTCTTC.

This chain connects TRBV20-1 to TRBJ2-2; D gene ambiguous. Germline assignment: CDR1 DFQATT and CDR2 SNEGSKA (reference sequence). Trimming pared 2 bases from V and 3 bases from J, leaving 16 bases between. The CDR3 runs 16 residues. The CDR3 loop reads CSARFFGISHTGELFF. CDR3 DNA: TGCAGTGCTAGATTTTTCGGTATCAGTCACACCGGGGAGCTGTTTTTT.